Presented here are 28 T cell receptor beta chains from one specimen sequenced in a study of T cell responses to AZD1222 COVID-19 vaccine. Produced via immunoSEQ multiplex PCR; TCRdb's table is partial and in-frame only. The sample yields some 150,000 clones, 75% to 95% seen once. Material: peripheral blood, obtained 28 days after the second AZD1222 dose. All receptors come from an adult who received the AZD1222 COVID-19 vaccine.

This clone was seen a single time. The gene calls are TRBV11-2 and TRBJ2-2, with 12 bases fitting TRBD2. Germline V CDR1 and CDR2: SGHAT, FQNNGV. The CDR3 runs to 17 residues. With V trimmed by 0 bases and J by 6 bases, 5 bases remained unmatched. The CDR3 DNA is TGTGCCAGCAGCTTAGAACTAGCGGGGGGAGGCCCCGGGGAGCTGTTTTTT. Amino acid sequence: CASSLELAGGGPGELFF.

The chain combines TRBV3-1 (or the pseudogene TRBV3-2) with TRBJ1-3, with D hard to call. Germline-derived CDR1 and CDR2 are LGHDT and YNNKEL (reference sequence). The ends were cut back, 4 bases at V and 0 bases at J, with 4 bases in the middle. This CDR3 contains 13 residues. The CDR3 spells CASSLRSGNTIYF. Written as DNA, the CDR3 is TGTGCCAGCAGCCTACGCTCTGGAAACACCATATATTTT.

Here the CDR3 reads CASSEAPRQSNQPQHF. CDR3 bases: TGTGCCAGCAGTGAAGCGCCTCGGCAGAGCAATCAGCCCCAGCATTTT. The chain joins TRBV6-1 to TRBJ1-5; D is unclear. The CDR3 loop spans 16 amino acids. Germline lookup yields CDR1 MNHNS and CDR2 SASEGT. The V gene lost 0 bases and the J gene lost 1 base, with 10 bases spanning the gap.

The V gene is TRBV5-1, the J gene TRBJ2-7; 8 nucleotides line up with TRBD1. Germline trimming cut 0 bases from V and 4 bases from J; bases unmatched to any gene: 0. Germline V gene lookup returns CDR1 SGHRS and CDR2 YFSETQ. The CDR3 is made up of 13 amino acids. The CDR3 loop is CASSLGTGYEQYF. CDR3 DNA sequence: TGCGCCAGCAGCTTGGGGACAGGGTACGAGCAGTACTTC.

The table lists this clone with many counts. The chain couples TRBV6-2 or TRBV6-3 to TRBJ2-2; TRBD2 matches 7 bases. V lost 2 bases and J lost 6; bases outside the gene matches: 6. The CDR3 sequence is 15 residues long. Looked up from germline, CDR1 is MNHEY and CDR2 is SVGEGT. The CDR3 protein is CASSYAGEGAGELFF. CDR3 nucleotide sequence: TGTGCCAGCAGTTACGCGGGAGAAGGGGCCGGGGAGCTGTTTTTT.

This clone was found a few times. The rearrangement joins TRBV7-2 to TRBJ2-5; TRBD2 matches at 7 bases. V lost 1 base to trimming and J lost 2 bases; unmatched junction nucleotides: 7. Germline CDR1 SGHTA, CDR2 FQGNSA. CDR3 size: 16 residues. The chain's CDR3 is CASSLEGWGGQETQYF. CDR3 sequence (DNA): TGTGCCAGCAGCTTAGAAGGTTGGGGGGGGCAAGAGACCCAGTACTTC.

The rearrangement joins TRBV11-3 to TRBJ2-7, with D hard to call. The CDR3 has 13 residues. Germline values: CDR1 SGHNT, CDR2 YENEEA. The germline V and J ends were trimmed by 2 bases and 3 bases, with 8 bases remaining between them. The CDR3 DNA is TGTGCCAGCAGCTTACCGCCCAACTACGAGCAGTACTTC. Its translation is CASSLPPNYEQYF. The variable domain in full, with the rest retrieved from reference TRBV11-3 and TRBJ2-7, is EAGVVQSPRYKIIEKKQPVAFWCNPISGHNTLYWYLQNLGQGPELLIRYENEEAVDDSQLPKDRFSAERLKGVDSTLKIQPAELGDSAVYLCASSLPPNYEQYFGPGTRLTVT.

This chain links TRBV7-9 with TRBJ2-4; TRBD2 agrees at 7 bases. The CDR3 has 15 residues. Per germline, CDR1 SEHNR and CDR2 FQNEAQ (reference sequence). V lost 5 bases, J lost 0 bases, and 4 bases stayed unmatched. CDR3 protein: CASSPSGIAKNIQYF. The CDR3 region has the DNA TGTGCCAGCAGCCCCAGCGGGATAGCCAAAAACATTCAGTACTTC.

CDR3 DNA sequence: TGTGCCAGCACGGGACAGGGTAGCAATCAGCCCCAGCATTTT. Protein: CASTGQGSNQPQHF. The chain employs TRBV2 and TRBJ1-5; 9 bases are shared with TRBD1. From germline, CDR1 is SNHLY and CDR2 FYNNEI. This CDR3 is 14 amino acids long. Trimming took 7 bases from V and 0 from J; bases not matched to a gene: 1. Complete variable domain (other parts from reference TRBV2 and TRBJ1-5): EPEVTQTPSHQVTQMGQEVILRCVPISNHLYFYWYRQILGQKVEFLVSFYNNEISEKSEIFDDQFSVERPDGSNFTLKIRSTKLEDSAMYFCASTGQGSNQPQHFGDGTRLSIL.

The genes are TRBV15 and TRBJ1-3, with a possible D match to TRBD1 (6 bases). CDR1 is LNHNV, CDR2 YYDKDF, per germline (reference sequence). Trimming cost V 7 bases and J 0 bases, with 13 bases left between them. The CDR3 is 15 amino acids. The CDR3, as DNA: TGTGCCACCACCGGGGGCCGTTTCTCTGGAAACACCATATATTTT. It specifies CATTGGRFSGNTIYF.

This chain connects TRBV29-1 to TRBJ2-3, with 10 bases matching TRBD1. The CDR3 loop spans 15 amino acids. Germline V lookup: CDR1 SQVTM, CDR2 ANQGSEA. With 4 bases clipped from V and 4 bases from J, the junction kept 8 bases outside the gene matches. The CDR3 bases are TGCAGCGTTGGAGAGGGGGACAGGGGTTCAGATACGCAGTATTTT. Protein: CSVGEGDRGSDTQYF.

This rearrangement joins TRBV27 to TRBJ1-1, with a tentative D call TRBD1 (5 bases). Per the germline V gene, CDR1 is MNHEY and CDR2 is SMNVEV (reference sequence). The CDR3 runs 14 residues. With 1 base removed from V and 6 bases from J, the gap between germline ends came to 12 bases. CDR3: CASSLFGAGAEAFF. The CDR3 bases are TGTGCCAGCAGTTTATTTGGTGCGGGGGCTGAAGCTTTCTTT.

The J gene is TRBJ2-2, the V gene TRBV9; tentative D call: TRBD2 (6 bases). The germline V and J ends were trimmed by 3 bases and 7 bases, with 13 bases remaining between them. Germline V gives CDR1 SGDLS, CDR2 YYNGEE. The CDR3 totals 14 residues. CDR3 amino acids: CASSAQGGVGELFF. The CDR3 nucleotides read TGTGCCAGCAGCGCCCAAGGAGGGGTCGGGGAGCTGTTTTTT.

The chain carries TRBV30 and TRBJ1-2; D call uncertain. The V gene's germline CDR1 is GTSNPN and CDR2 SVGIG (reference sequence). This CDR3 has 15 residues. The V end lost 3 bases, the J end lost 0 bases, and 14 bases lay between the germline ends. CDR3 protein: CAWRTSVIPNYGYTF. CDR3 DNA sequence: TGTGCCTGGAGGACCTCAGTGATCCCTAACTATGGCTACACCTTC.

The chain couples TRBV11-2 to TRBJ2-7; 9 bases align to TRBD1. Trimming cost V 4 bases and J 0 bases; bases outside gene matches: 1. The germline CDR1 and CDR2 sequences are SGHAT and FQNNGV. This CDR3 has 14 residues. CDR3 DNA: TGTGCCAGCAGCTCGACAGGGGGCTCCTACGAGCAGTACTTC. This encodes CASSSTGGSYEQYF.

The rearrangement joins TRBV6-5 to TRBJ2-7; no clear D gene. The CDR3 length is 14 residues. The V end was cut by 0 bases, the J end by 3 bases, with 9 bases between. From germline, CDR1 is MNHEY and CDR2 SVGAGI. The CDR3 DNA reads TGTGCCAGCAGTTACTCGATACCCTACTACGAGCAGTACTTC. It specifies CASSYSIPYYEQYF.

This clone was seen once. Other nucleotide sequences in the sample specify the same CDR3. The V gene is TRBV12-3 or TRBV12-4, the J gene TRBJ1-2, with unresolved D. The V end lost 2 bases, the J end lost 5 bases, and 6 bases lay between the germline ends. The length of the CDR3 is 12 residues. CDR3 residues: CASSLRQYGYTF. In DNA form, the CDR3 reads TGTGCCAGCAGTTTAAGGCAGTATGGCTACACCTTC.

J is TRBJ2-5 and V is TRBV7-2; TRBD2 matches at 11 bases. Trimming took 4 bases from V and 0 from J; bases not matched to a gene: 7. The CDR3 is 17 amino acids. Germline lookup yields CDR1 SGHTA and CDR2 FQGNSA. Here the CDR3 DNA reads TGTGCCAGCAGCTCCCGGTGGGGACTAGCGGACCAAGAGACCCAGTACTTC. Translated, it gives CASSSRWGLADQETQYF. Together with reference TRBV7-2 and TRBJ2-5, the CDR3 gives the full variable domain: GAGVSQSPSNKVTEKGKDVELRCDPISGHTALYWYRQSLGQGLEFLIYFQGNSAPDKSGLPSDRFSAERTGGSVSTLTIQRTQQEDSAVYLCASSSRWGLADQETQYFGPGTRLLVL.

The count of this clone is one. This chain connects TRBV29-1 to TRBJ1-2, with D unclear. The germline gives CDR1 SQVTM, CDR2 ANQGSEA. CDR3 length equals 11 residues. V was trimmed by 0 bases and J by 11 bases, leaving 10 bases between them. The CDR3 DNA follows: TGCAGCGTTGAAGAAGTTGGACGGTACACCTTC. Protein product: CSVEEVGRYTF.

The chain combines TRBV27 with TRBJ1-2; no clear D. Germline CDR1 is MNHEY and CDR2 is SMNVEV (reference sequence). The CDR3 sequence is 15 residues long. V gave up 10 bases and J gave up 6 bases, with 24 bases separating them. This CDR3 reads CATTPFPGAANGYTF. DNA of the CDR3: TGTGCCACCACCCCCTTTCCGGGAGCGGCGAATGGCTACACCTTC.

The chain couples TRBV4-1 to TRBJ2-1; the D is unclear. The CDR3 has 13 residues. The ends were cut back, 0 bases at V and 4 bases at J, with 4 bases in the middle. The germline CDR1 and CDR2 sequences are MGHRA and YSYEKL. CDR3 DNA: TGCGCCAGCAGCCAAGATGGTTACAATGAGCAGTTCTTC. Residues: CASSQDGYNEQFF.

This chain joins TRBV11-2 and TRBJ2-5, with TRBD1 matching over 9 bases. CDR1 and CDR2 from the germline V gene are SGHAT and FQNNGV. This CDR3 has 13 amino acids. V was clipped by 3 bases and J by 5 bases; unmatched bases: 1. The DNA for the CDR3 is TGTGCCAGCAGCTTCGGACAGGGGGAGACCCAGTACTTC. Its translation: CASSFGQGETQYF. The entire variable domain, with the rest obtained from reference TRBV11-2 and TRBJ2-5, is as follows: EAGVAQSPRYKIIEKRQSVAFWCNPISGHATLYWYQQILGQGPKLLIQFQNNGVVDDSQLPKDRFSAERLKGVDSTLKIQPAKLEDSAVYLCASSFGQGETQYFGPGTRLLVL.

The chain joins TRBV7-9 to TRBJ1-1; D remains unclear. V was cut by 1 base and J by 5 bases, with 11 bases left in between. The CDR3 loop spans 14 amino acids. Germline V gene data show CDR1 as SEHNR and CDR2 as FQNEAQ (reference sequence). Here the CDR3 reads CASSLGPQRTEAFF. In DNA form, the CDR3 reads TGTGCCAGCAGCTTAGGGCCACAAAGAACTGAAGCTTTCTTT.

V gene TRBV5-4 combines with J gene TRBJ2-7, with D possibly TRBD2 on 5 matching bases. This CDR3 has 12 amino acids. V dropped 0 bases and J dropped 7 bases, with 8 bases sitting between them. Germline CDR1 SGHNT, CDR2 YYREEE (reference sequence). CDR3 in amino acids: CASSLGSVEQYF. CDR3 nucleotides: TGTGCCAGCAGCTTGGGTAGCGTTGAGCAGTACTTC.

This rearrangement joins TRBV19 to TRBJ2-1, with a possible D match to TRBD1 (5 bases). Trimming cost V 1 base and J 5 bases, with 6 bases left between them. The CDR3 has 13 residues. CDR1 is LNHDA and CDR2 is SQIVND in the germline V gene (reference sequence). The CDR3 DNA is TGTGCCAGTAGTATAGCCAGGGACAATGAGCAGTTCTTC. It specifies CASSIARDNEQFF.

In this sample, this clone turned up a few times. Other DNA sequences within the sample encode an identical CDR3. The chain links TRBV21-1 to TRBJ2-2; the table's TRBD1 call for D was not verified on the DNA. TRBV21-1 is classified as a pseudogene. The CDR3 covers 13 residues. CDR3 protein: CASIRGRRGELFF. Written as DNA, the CDR3 is TGTGCCAGCATCAGGGGGCGCCGGGGGGAGCTGTTTTTT.

This clone appeared a few times. The chain carries TRBV3-1 (or the pseudogene TRBV3-2) and TRBJ1-3; D call uncertain. Germline V CDR1 and CDR2: LGHDT, YNNKEL (reference sequence). The CDR3 covers 15 residues. Trimming stripped 3 bases from V and 0 bases from J, with 9 bases between. This CDR3 is CASSQTPGSGNTIYF. The CDR3 region has the DNA TGTGCCAGCAGCCAGACACCCGGCTCTGGAAACACCATATATTTT.

This chain joins TRBV5-1 and TRBJ1-1; no definite D call. The CDR3 length is 11 residues. Trimming removed 5 bases from V and 8 bases from J, with 10 bases in between. CDR1 SGHRS and CDR2 YFSETQ come from the germline V gene. Here the CDR3 reads CASRSVAEAFF. In DNA, the CDR3 is TGCGCCAGCAGATCGGTTGCAGAAGCTTTCTTT.